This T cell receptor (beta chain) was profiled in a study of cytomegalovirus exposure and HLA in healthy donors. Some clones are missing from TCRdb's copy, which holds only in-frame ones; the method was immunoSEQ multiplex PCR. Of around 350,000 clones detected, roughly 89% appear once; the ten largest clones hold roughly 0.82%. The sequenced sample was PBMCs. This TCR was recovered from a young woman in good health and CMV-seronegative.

CDR3 protein: CASSDPGGGGSYNEQFF. In nucleotides, the CDR3 is TGTGCCAGCAGTGACCCTGGGGGGGGCGGCTCCTACAATGAGCAGTTCTTC. The V and J genes are TRBV25-1 and TRBJ2-1; a possible D gene is TRBD2 (7 bases). The V end lost 3 bases, the J end lost 0 bases, and 15 bases lay between the germline ends. CDR1 is MGHDK, CDR2 SYGVNS, per germline. The CDR3 covers 17 residues.